The 16 T cell receptor beta chains in this list originate from one sample, sequenced in a study of blood T cell repertoires in COVID-19. Sequencing was performed with immunoSEQ multiplex PCR; in TCRdb, only in-frame clones are kept and a portion is missing. The sample lists tens of thousands of clones, 75% to 90% occurring once. The specimen was peripheral blood. The source of these receptors is a human donor in a cohort sampled during active COVID-19.

The chain employs TRBV24-1 and TRBJ2-7; 9 bases align to TRBD1. V shed 3 bases and J 12 bases; nucleotides not matched to a gene: 8. Germline V gene data show CDR1 as KGHDR and CDR2 as SFDVKD. This CDR3 comprises 13 residues. CDR3 protein: CATSDPGTGNLYF. As DNA, the CDR3 is TGTGCCACCAGTGATCCCGGGACAGGGAACCTGTACTTC.

The chain joins TRBV6-6 to TRBJ1-5; 7 bases are shared with TRBD1. Germline lookup yields CDR1 MNHNY and CDR2 SVGAGI (reference sequence). V was clipped by 7 bases and J by 5 bases; unmatched bases: 11. The CDR3 extends over 15 amino acids. The CDR3, as DNA: TGTGCCAGCACCCAGGGGGGTTACGGGGATCAGCCCCAGCATTTT. It is translated as CASTQGGYGDQPQHF.

V and J are TRBV6-4 and TRBJ2-1, with TRBD2 identical over 9 bases. The length of the CDR3 is 15 residues. J lost 10 bases, V lost 3 bases, and 10 bases had no gene match. Germline-derived CDR1 and CDR2 are MRHNA and SNTAGT. CDR3 in amino acids: CASSERLAGIGEQFF. The CDR3 nucleotides are TGTGCCAGCAGTGAAAGGCTAGCGGGAATTGGGGAGCAGTTCTTC.

The V and J genes are TRBV5-8 and TRBJ2-2, with 12 bases aligning to TRBD2. V was clipped by 4 bases and J by 2 bases; unmatched bases: 3. The CDR3 covers 16 residues. Germline V gene lookup returns CDR1 SGHTS and CDR2 YDEGEE. The CDR3 DNA is TGTGCCAGCAGCACGACTAGCGGGAGTAACACCGGGGAGCTGTTTTTT. Translating it yields CASSTTSGSNTGELFF.

This clone was detected only once. The chain has TRBV29-1 and TRBJ2-3, with D possibly TRBD1 on 6 matching bases. The ends were cut back, 2 bases at V and 0 bases at J, with 9 bases in the middle. CDR3 length: 14 residues. Germline CDR1 is SQVTM and CDR2 is ANQGSEA. This chain's CDR3 is CSVENRVSTDTQYF. DNA for the CDR3: TGCAGCGTTGAAAACAGGGTTAGCACAGATACGCAGTATTTT.

The chain combines TRBV6-5 with TRBJ2-7; the match to TRBD2 covers 9 bases. Per the germline V gene, CDR1 is MNHEY and CDR2 is SVGAGI. After removal of 7 bases from V and 7 bases from J, the junction contained 11 bases not matched to a gene. The CDR3 has 14 amino acids. The CDR3 protein is CASTRGRAGGEQYF. The CDR3 region has the DNA TGTGCCAGCACCCGGGGGAGAGCGGGAGGAGAGCAGTACTTC.

The chain couples TRBV7-8 to TRBJ1-2; no definite D call. Trimming took 6 bases from V and 6 from J, leaving 17 bases between them. The CDR3 length is 14 residues. Germline values: CDR1 SGHVS, CDR2 FQNEAQ. The CDR3, as DNA: TGTGCCAGCAGTAAAAGTCGGGATAGGCATGGCTACACCTTC. This sequence encodes CASSKSRDRHGYTF. The full variable domain, completed using reference TRBV7-8 and TRBJ1-2, is GAGVSQSPRYKVAKRGQDVALRCDPISGHVSLFWYQQALGQGPEFLTYFQNEAQLDKSGLPSDRFFAERPEGSVSTLKIQRTQQEDSAVYLCASSKSRDRHGYTFGSGTRLTVV.

The rearrangement uses TRBV3-1 (or the pseudogene TRBV3-2) and TRBJ1-2; 7 nucleotides agree with TRBD1. V shed 0 bases, J shed 8 bases, and the junction held 9 bases outside the gene matches. CDR1 LGHDT and CDR2 YNNKEL come from the germline V gene (reference sequence). CDR3 size: 15 residues. The CDR3 region is CASSQDSDRVAGYTF. CDR3 in DNA: TGTGCCAGCAGCCAAGATTCCGACAGGGTGGCAGGCTACACCTTC.

The CDR3 sequence: CASSASGGPNPYEQYF. CDR3 nucleotide sequence: TGTGCCAGCAGTGCTAGCGGGGGGCCGAATCCCTACGAGCAGTACTTC. This chain connects TRBV6-1 to TRBJ2-7; 11 bases align to TRBD2. The length of the CDR3 is 16 residues. V was clipped by 4 bases and J by 2 bases; unmatched bases: 7. Germline CDR1 MNHNS, CDR2 SASEGT.

This sequence joins TRBV28 and TRBJ1-2, with 8 bases lining up with TRBD1. Germline values: CDR1 MDHEN, CDR2 SYDVKM. J was trimmed by 8 bases and V by 5 bases; bases with no gene match: 7. The CDR3 loop spans 13 amino acids. As DNA, the CDR3 is TGTGCCAGCAGTCCGTCCGACAGGGGAGGCTACACCTTC. Translated, it gives CASSPSDRGGYTF.

This chain links TRBV9 with TRBJ1-5; maybe TRBD1 (5 bases). Trimming took 4 bases from V and 1 from J, leaving 9 bases between them. CDR3 length: 14 residues. CDR1 and CDR2 (germline): SGDLS, YYNGEE. The DNA of the CDR3 is TGTGCCAGCAGCCCACAGGAGAGCAATCAGCCCCAGCATTTT. Translating gives CASSPQESNQPQHF.

The rearrangement uses TRBV18 and TRBJ2-7, with TRBD2 matching over 7 bases. CDR3 length: 15 residues. Per germline, CDR1 KGHSH and CDR2 LQKENI. V lost 3 bases, J lost 5 bases, and 10 bases stayed unmatched. The CDR3 DNA reads as TGTGCCAGCTCACCTATGACTAGCAGAAAAGACGAGCAGTACTTC. It translates to CASSPMTSRKDEQYF.

This chain uses TRBV14 with TRBJ1-1, with D possibly matching TRBD1 (5 bases). Between the trimmed V and J ends, which lost 1 base and 3 bases, there was a span of 9 bases. The CDR3 sequence is 14 residues long. In germline, CDR1 is SGHDN, CDR2 FVKESK. The CDR3 nucleotides read TGTGCCAGCAGCCAAGGCCGCAGGGACACTGAAGCTTTCTTT. Its translation is CASSQGRRDTEAFF.

The V and J genes are TRBV12-3 or TRBV12-4 and TRBJ2-1; 7 bases line up with TRBD1. The CDR3 spans 13 residues. V lost 4 bases, J lost 13 bases, and 10 bases stayed unmatched. This chain's CDR3 is CASSYGRDSGQFF. The CDR3, as DNA: TGTGCCAGCAGTTATGGCCGGGACAGTGGCCAGTTCTTC.

J is TRBJ2-1 and V is TRBV6-6, with 7 bases fitting TRBD2. With V trimmed by 7 bases and J by 3 bases, 6 bases remained unmatched. Germline V gene data show CDR1 as MNHNY and CDR2 as SVGAGI (reference sequence). This CDR3 has 14 amino acids. CDR3 in amino acids: CASTSGLHYNEQFF. The CDR3 nucleotides read TGTGCCAGCACCTCGGGACTACACTACAATGAGCAGTTCTTC.

The chain has TRBV7-3 and TRBJ1-1; tentative D call: TRBD1 (6 bases). This CDR3 contains 13 residues. The V end lost 5 bases, the J end lost 8 bases, and 15 bases lay between the germline ends. CDR1 SGHTA and CDR2 FQGTGA come from the germline V gene. This CDR3 is CASSPDPTGEAFF. For the CDR3, the DNA is TGTGCCAGCAGCCCCGACCCGACAGGAGAAGCTTTCTTT.